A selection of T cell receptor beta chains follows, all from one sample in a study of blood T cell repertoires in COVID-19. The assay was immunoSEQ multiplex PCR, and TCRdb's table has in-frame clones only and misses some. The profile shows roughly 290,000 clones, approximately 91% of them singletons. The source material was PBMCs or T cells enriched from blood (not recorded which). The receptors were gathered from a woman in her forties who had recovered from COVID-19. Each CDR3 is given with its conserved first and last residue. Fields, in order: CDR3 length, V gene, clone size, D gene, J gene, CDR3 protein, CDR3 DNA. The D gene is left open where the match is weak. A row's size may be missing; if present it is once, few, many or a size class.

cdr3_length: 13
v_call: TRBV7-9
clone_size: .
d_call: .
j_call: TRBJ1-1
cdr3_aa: CASSQAAQGKAFF
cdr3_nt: TGTGCCAGCAGCCAAGCCGCTCAGGGGAAAGCTTTCTTT

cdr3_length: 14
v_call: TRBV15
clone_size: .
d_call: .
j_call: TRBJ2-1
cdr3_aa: CATSGVQVSNEQFF
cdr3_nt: TGTGCCACCAGCGGAGTACAGGTATCGAATGAGCAGTTCTTC

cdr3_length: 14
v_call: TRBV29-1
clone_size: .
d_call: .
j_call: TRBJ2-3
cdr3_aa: CSAGDRLSTDTQYF
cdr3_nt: TGCAGCGCGGGGGACAGACTAAGCACAGATACGCAGTATTTT

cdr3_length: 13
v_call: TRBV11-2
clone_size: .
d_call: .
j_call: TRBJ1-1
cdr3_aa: CASSWGANTEAFF
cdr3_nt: TGTGCCAGCAGCTGGGGAGCGAACACTGAAGCTTTCTTT

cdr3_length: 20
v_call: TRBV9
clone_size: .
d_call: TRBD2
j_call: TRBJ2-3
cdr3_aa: CASSVGDSGGYYRGTDTQYF
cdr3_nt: TGTGCCAGCAGCGTAGGTGATAGCGGGGGATATTATAGGGGCACAGATACGCAGTATTTT

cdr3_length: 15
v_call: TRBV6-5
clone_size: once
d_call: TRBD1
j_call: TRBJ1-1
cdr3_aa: CASSYVTGGNTEAFF
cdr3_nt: TGTGCCAGCAGTTACGTGACAGGGGGGAACACTGAAGCTTTCTTT

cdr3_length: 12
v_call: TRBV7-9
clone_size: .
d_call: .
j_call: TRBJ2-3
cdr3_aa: CASSFNTDTQYF
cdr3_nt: TGTGCCAGCAGCTTCAACACAGATACGCAGTATTTT

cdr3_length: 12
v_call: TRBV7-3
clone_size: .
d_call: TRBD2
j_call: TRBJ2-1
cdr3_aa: CASSSSGIEQFF
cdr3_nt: TGTGCCAGCAGCTCTAGCGGGATTGAGCAGTTCTTC

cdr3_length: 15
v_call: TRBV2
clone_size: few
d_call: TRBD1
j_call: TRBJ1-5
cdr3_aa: CASSKSDRVGQPQHF
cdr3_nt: TGTGCCAGCAGTAAGTCGGACAGGGTGGGTCAGCCCCAGCATTTT

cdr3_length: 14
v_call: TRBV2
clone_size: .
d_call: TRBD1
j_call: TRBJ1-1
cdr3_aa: CASNRDRGDTEAFF
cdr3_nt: TGTGCCAGCAACCGGGACAGGGGGGACACTGAAGCTTTCTTT

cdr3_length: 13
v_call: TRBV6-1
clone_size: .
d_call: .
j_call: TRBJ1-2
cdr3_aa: CASSEAYLDGYTF
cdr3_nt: TGTGCCAGCAGTGAAGCCTACCTGGATGGCTACACCTTC

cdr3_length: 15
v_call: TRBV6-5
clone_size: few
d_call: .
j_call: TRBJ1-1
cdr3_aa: CASSYSQGQNTEAFF
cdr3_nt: TGTGCCAGCAGTTACTCTCAGGGCCAGAACACTGAAGCTTTCTTT

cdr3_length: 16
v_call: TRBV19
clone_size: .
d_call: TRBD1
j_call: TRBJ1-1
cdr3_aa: CASSIDPYRGGERAFF
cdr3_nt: TGTGCCAGTAGTATAGATCCGTACAGGGGGGGCGAGCGAGCTTTCTTT

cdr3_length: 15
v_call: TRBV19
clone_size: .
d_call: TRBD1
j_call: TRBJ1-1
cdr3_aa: CASSIAGQEDTEAFF
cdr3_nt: TGTGCCAGTAGTATAGCTGGACAGGAGGACACTGAAGCTTTCTTT

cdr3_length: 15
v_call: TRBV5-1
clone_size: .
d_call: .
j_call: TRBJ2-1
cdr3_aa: CASDWTGSSYNEQFF
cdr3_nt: TGCGCCAGCGATTGGACGGGGAGCTCCTACAATGAGCAGTTCTTC

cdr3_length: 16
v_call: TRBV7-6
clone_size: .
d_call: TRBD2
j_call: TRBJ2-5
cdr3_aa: CASSSRLAGGQETQYF
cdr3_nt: TGTGCCAGCAGCTCCCGACTAGCGGGGGGCCAAGAGACCCAGTACTTC

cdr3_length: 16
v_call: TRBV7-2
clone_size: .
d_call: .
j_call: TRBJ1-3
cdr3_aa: CASSRDSQTSGNTIYF
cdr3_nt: TGTGCCAGCAGCCGTGACTCGCAGACCTCTGGAAACACCATATATTTT

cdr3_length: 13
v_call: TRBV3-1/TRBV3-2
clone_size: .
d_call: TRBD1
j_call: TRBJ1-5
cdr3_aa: CASSGTGHQPQHF
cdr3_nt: TGTGCCAGCAGTGGGACAGGGCATCAGCCCCAGCATTTT

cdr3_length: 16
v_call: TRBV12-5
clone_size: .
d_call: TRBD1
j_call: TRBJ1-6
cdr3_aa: CASGLFSGQPNSPLHF
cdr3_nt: TGTGCTAGTGGTTTGTTCTCGGGACAGCCGAATTCACCCCTCCACTTT

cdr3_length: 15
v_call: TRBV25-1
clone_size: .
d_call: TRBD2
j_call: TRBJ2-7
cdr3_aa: CASSVRLAGEYEQYF
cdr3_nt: TGTGCCAGCAGTGTCCGACTAGCGGGAGAATACGAGCAGTACTTC

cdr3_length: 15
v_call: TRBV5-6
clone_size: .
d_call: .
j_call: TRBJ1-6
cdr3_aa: CASSLAGGGNSPLHF
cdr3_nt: TGTGCCAGCAGCTTGGCTGGGGGAGGGAATTCACCCCTCCACTTT

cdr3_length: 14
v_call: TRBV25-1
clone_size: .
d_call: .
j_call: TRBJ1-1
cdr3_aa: CASRPPGGYTEAFF
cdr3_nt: TGTGCCAGCAGGCCGCCGGGAGGGTACACTGAAGCTTTCTTT

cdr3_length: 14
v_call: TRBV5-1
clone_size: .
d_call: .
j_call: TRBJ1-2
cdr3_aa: CASSLGQAPYGYTF
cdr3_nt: TGCGCCAGCAGCTTGGGACAGGCTCCCTATGGCTACACCTTC

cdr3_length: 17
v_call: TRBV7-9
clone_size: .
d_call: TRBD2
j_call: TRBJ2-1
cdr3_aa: CASSFARGGSSYNEQFF
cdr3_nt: TGTGCCAGCAGCTTCGCGCGGGGGGGGAGCTCCTACAATGAGCAGTTCTTC

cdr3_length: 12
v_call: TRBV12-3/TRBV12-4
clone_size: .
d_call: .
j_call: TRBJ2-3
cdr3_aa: CASSPRFVTQYF
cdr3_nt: TGTGCCAGCAGTCCCCGGTTTGTTACGCAGTATTTT

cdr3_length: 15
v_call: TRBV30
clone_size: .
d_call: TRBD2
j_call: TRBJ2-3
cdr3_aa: CAWSVAGASTDTQYF
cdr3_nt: TGTGCCTGGAGTGTAGCGGGAGCCAGCACAGATACGCAGTATTTT

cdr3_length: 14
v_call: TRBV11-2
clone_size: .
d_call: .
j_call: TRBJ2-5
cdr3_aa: CASSLRDSSETQYF
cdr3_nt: TGTGCCAGCAGCTTAAGAGACAGTTCAGAGACCCAGTACTTC

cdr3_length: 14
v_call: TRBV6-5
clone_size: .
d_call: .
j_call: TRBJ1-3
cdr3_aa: CASSPVSSGNTIYF
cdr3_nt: TGTGCCAGCAGTCCAGTCAGCTCTGGAAACACCATATATTTT

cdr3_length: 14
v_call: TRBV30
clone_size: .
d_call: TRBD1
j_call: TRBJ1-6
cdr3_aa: CAWSRDRGNSPLHF
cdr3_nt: TGTGCCTGGAGCCGGGACAGGGGTAATTCACCCCTCCACTTT

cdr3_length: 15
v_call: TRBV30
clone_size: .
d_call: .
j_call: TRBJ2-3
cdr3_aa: CAWSPLSGNTDTQYF
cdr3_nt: TGTGCCTGGAGTCCTCTGTCGGGGAACACAGATACGCAGTATTTT

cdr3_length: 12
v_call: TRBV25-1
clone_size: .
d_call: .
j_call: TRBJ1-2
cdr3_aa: CASSLGGFGYTF
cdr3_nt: TGTGCCAGCAGCCTTGGAGGGTTTGGCTACACCTTC

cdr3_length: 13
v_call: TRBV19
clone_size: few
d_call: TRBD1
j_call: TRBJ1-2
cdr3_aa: CASPDRVGYGYTF
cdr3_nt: TGTGCCAGCCCGGACAGGGTGGGGTATGGCTACACCTTC

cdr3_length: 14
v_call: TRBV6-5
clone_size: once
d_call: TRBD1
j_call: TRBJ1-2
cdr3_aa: CASSWTGGTYGYTF
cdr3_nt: TGTGCCAGCAGTTGGACAGGGGGCACCTATGGCTACACCTTC

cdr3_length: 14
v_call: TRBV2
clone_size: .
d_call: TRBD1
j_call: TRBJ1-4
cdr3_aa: CASRQDRGREKLFF
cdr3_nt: TGTGCCAGCAGACAAGACAGGGGGAGAGAAAAACTGTTTTTT

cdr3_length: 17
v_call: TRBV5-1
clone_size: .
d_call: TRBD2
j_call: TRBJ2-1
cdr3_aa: CASSEGGPWSSYNEQFF
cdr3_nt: TGCGCCAGCAGTGAGGGAGGGCCTTGGAGCTCCTACAATGAGCAGTTCTTC

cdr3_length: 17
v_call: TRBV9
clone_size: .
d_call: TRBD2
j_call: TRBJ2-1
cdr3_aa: CASSVASGRAGYNEQFF
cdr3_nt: TGTGCCAGCAGCGTTGCTAGCGGGAGGGCGGGTTACAATGAGCAGTTCTTC

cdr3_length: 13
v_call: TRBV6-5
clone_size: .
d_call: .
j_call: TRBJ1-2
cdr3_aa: CASSYREGHGYTF
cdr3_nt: TGTGCCAGCAGTTACCGGGAAGGGCATGGCTACACCTTC

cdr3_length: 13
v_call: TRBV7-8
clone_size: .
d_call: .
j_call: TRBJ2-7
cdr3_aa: CASSSQGFYEQYF
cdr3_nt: TGTGCCAGCAGTTCACAGGGCTTCTACGAGCAGTACTTC

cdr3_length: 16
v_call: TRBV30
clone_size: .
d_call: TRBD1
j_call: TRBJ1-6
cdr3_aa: CAWSRGISSYNSPLHF
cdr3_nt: TGTGCCTGGAGCAGGGGGATAAGCTCCTATAATTCACCCCTCCACTTT